The sequence of this T cell receptor (beta chain) was determined in a study of T cells in Graves' hyperthyroidism and ophthalmopathy. General study results and limits: Ophthalmopathy and stable hyperthyroidism were told apart by a 13 V-J model.

The germline V gene has CDR1 LGHDT and CDR2 YNNKEL (reference sequence). The germline V and J ends were trimmed by 8 bases and 0 bases, with 12 bases remaining between them. CDR3 size: 14 residues. Ophthalmopathy patients all had a Clinical Activity Score of at least 3, a NOSPECS grade of at least 4 and disease under 3 months old. This clonotype was seen ten or more times. The target antigen is unknown. Researchers took RNA transcripts and amplified the TCR beta CDR3 regions from them. With the HTBI primer set, the TCR CDR3 went through a first round of RT-PCR. TCRdb re-derived calls from the multiplex PCR reads in MiXCR, one entry per CDR3 protein. The sample contains under 300,000 distinct CDR3 sequences, about 20% of which appear only once.

Material: blood. This clonotype originated in a man aged 25-45 years with Graves' ophthalmopathy. V and J are TRBV3-1 and TRBJ2-3, with D perhaps TRBD2 (5 bases). As DNA, the CDR3 is TGTGCCAGCCGAGGGAGTGGGAGCACAGATACGCAGTATTTT. Protein product: CASRGSGSTDTQYF.